One and the same sample provided the 31 T cell receptor beta chains below, sequenced in a study of identifying expanded T cells in peripheral blood. The protocol was immunoSEQ multiplex PCR, while the TCRdb copy is restricted to in-frame clones and leaves out a portion. The sample includes around 85,000 clones, about 91% of them seen just once. Sequencing used blood. Every receptor here comes from a person between 18 and 75 years old in good health.

The CDR3 sequence is CASRPTGGGEKLFF. The CDR3, as DNA: TGTGCCAGCAGGCCGACAGGGGGAGGAGAAAAACTGTTTTTT. The rearrangement links TRBV27 to TRBJ1-4, with 9 bases matching TRBD1. Germline CDR1 is MNHEY and CDR2 is SMNVEV (reference sequence). After removal of 6 bases from V and 8 bases from J, the junction contained 7 bases not matched to a gene. The CDR3 is 14 amino acids.

The chain is built from TRBV11-3 and TRBJ2-3; 9 bases are a match to TRBD2. V lost 1 base, J lost 2 bases, and 1 base stayed unmatched. Per germline, CDR1 SGHNT and CDR2 YENEEA. This CDR3 contains 15 residues. The DNA for the CDR3 is TGTGCCAGCAGCTTAGGACTAGCGGACACAGATACGCAGTATTTT. Translating gives CASSLGLADTDTQYF.

This clone was seen a few times. The rearrangement links TRBV15 to TRBJ2-5; the D gene is possibly TRBD2 (5 bases). V gave up 5 bases and J gave up 5 bases, with 12 bases separating them. In germline, CDR1 is LNHNV, CDR2 YYDKDF (reference sequence). The CDR3 contains 13 residues. As DNA, the CDR3 is TGTGCCACCAGCGCCTTTAGCGTGGAGACCCAGTACTTC. Protein sequence: CATSAFSVETQYF.

The sample holds many counts of this clone. The DNA for the CDR3 is TGTGCCAGCAGCGTCGGACAACAAAAAGCTTTCTTT. This gives the protein CASSVGQQKAFF. The chain employs TRBV5-4 and TRBJ1-1, with D perhaps matching TRBD1 (5 bases). There are 12 residues in the CDR3. The germline V gene has CDR1 SGHNT and CDR2 YYREEE (reference sequence). V was cut by 4 bases and J by 9 bases, with 13 bases left in between.

V usage is TRBV7-2 and J usage is TRBJ2-4; perhaps TRBD1 as D (5 bases). Trimming shortened V by 1 base and J by 6 bases, and 13 bases separated the two germline ends. The CDR3 has 15 residues. The germline V gene encodes CDR1 SGHTA and CDR2 FQGNSA. This chain's CDR3 is CASSLDGQGGNIQYF. The CDR3 region has the DNA TGTGCCAGCAGCTTAGATGGCCAGGGTGGAAACATTCAGTACTTC.

This clone was detected once. The chain uses TRBV7-3 and TRBJ2-2, with 11 bases identical to TRBD1. Trimming at V came to 5 bases and at J to 5 bases, leaving 4 bases not matched to a gene. The CDR3 is made up of 15 amino acids. The germline CDR1 and CDR2 sequences are SGHTA and FQGTGA. CDR3 DNA sequence: TGTGCCAGCAGCGTCGGGACAGGGGGTACCGGGGAGCTGTTTTTT. As protein: CASSVGTGGTGELFF.

The V and J genes are TRBV29-1 and TRBJ2-3; 14 bases line up with TRBD2. Germline CDR1 SQVTM, CDR2 ANQGSEA. The CDR3 runs to 16 residues. J gave up 7 bases and V 3 bases, and 9 bases lay outside the gene matches. CDR3 protein: CSVEGTSGGAAYTQYF. The CDR3 bases are TGCAGCGTTGAGGGGACTAGCGGGGGAGCCGCCTATACGCAGTATTTT.

CDR3 region: CASSKEGYEAKNIQYF. The DNA of the CDR3 is TGTGCCAGCAGCAAAGAGGGGTACGAAGCCAAAAACATTCAGTACTTC. The chain recombines TRBV21-1 with TRBJ2-4; the D call of TRBD1 is as the table states it, not checked on the DNA. TRBV21-1 is a known pseudogene. This CDR3 contains 16 residues.

This clone was detected only once. The junction does not match germline at one end; this may be a read error. The chain is built from TRBV7-7 and TRBJ2-5; the match to TRBD2 covers 8 bases. This CDR3 region has 15 residues. In germline, CDR1 is SSHAT, CDR2 FNYEAQ (reference sequence). As DNA, the CDR3 is TGTGCTAGCAGCTTACAGCGGGGGACTCAAGAGACCCAGTACTTC. It is translated as CASSLQRGTQETQYF.

V and J are TRBV21-1 and TRBJ2-7; TRBD2 is the table's D call, not checked against the DNA. TRBV21-1 is a pseudogene locus. The CDR3 spans 12 residues. The CDR3 loop is CASSKESAAQYF. CDR3 DNA sequence: TGTGCCAGCAGCAAAGAGAGCGCGGCCCAGTACTTC.

The rearrangement joins TRBV10-1 to TRBJ1-1, with TRBD1 matching over 7 bases. Unmatched junction bases numbered 4, after V lost 6 bases and J lost 0 bases. The V gene's germline CDR1 is WNHNN and CDR2 SYGVQD (reference sequence). The CDR3 covers 14 residues. The CDR3 protein is CASSDGTVNTEAFF. The CDR3 region has the DNA TGCGCCAGCAGCGACGGGACAGTGAACACTGAAGCTTTCTTT.

The genes are TRBV6-6 and TRBJ2-7, with 13 nucleotides matching TRBD2. The CDR3 length is 15 residues. J lost 6 bases, V lost 5 bases, and 7 bases had no gene match. Looked up from germline, CDR1 is MNHNY and CDR2 is SVGAGI (reference sequence). CDR3 coding DNA: TGTGCCAGCAGTCATCCGGGACTAGCGGGGCTCGAGCAGTACTTC. Translating gives CASSHPGLAGLEQYF.

The V and J genes are TRBV9 and TRBJ2-3, with 9 bases that match TRBD2. The CDR3 covers 16 residues. Germline V lookup: CDR1 SGDLS, CDR2 YYNGEE. V dropped 3 bases and J dropped 2; count of bases not matched to a gene: 7. CDR3 residues: CASSDNSGGFTDTQYF. CDR3 bases: TGTGCCAGCAGCGACAATAGCGGGGGTTTCACAGATACGCAGTATTTT.

This chain links TRBV10-3 with TRBJ1-6; possibly TRBD1 for D (5 bases). Looked up from germline, CDR1 is ENHRY and CDR2 is SYGVKD. Trimming pared 3 bases from V and 8 bases from J, leaving 17 bases between. The CDR3 is 16 amino acids. The CDR3 loop is CAISDRTRGYDSPLHF. DNA of the CDR3: TGTGCCATCAGTGATCGGACAAGGGGATATGATTCACCCCTCCACTTT.

The chain has TRBV9 and TRBJ1-2; the D is unclear. Germline lookup yields CDR1 SGDLS and CDR2 YYNGEE. V lost 0 bases to trimming and J lost 0 bases, with 9 bases between them. The CDR3 is made up of 15 amino acids. The CDR3 sequence is CASSVALTANYGYTF. The DNA for the CDR3 is TGTGCCAGCAGCGTAGCGCTGACTGCTAACTATGGCTACACCTTC.

J is TRBJ2-3 and V is TRBV18; D is possibly TRBD1 (6 bases). Germline lookup yields CDR1 KGHSH and CDR2 LQKENI. Trimming removed 8 bases at V and 6 bases at J, with 15 bases between. CDR3 length: 13 residues. CDR3 region: CASRSGAGDTQYF. The CDR3 bases are TGTGCCAGCCGGTCAGGGGCAGGTGATACGCAGTATTTT.

This sequence joins TRBV5-4 and TRBJ1-2; D ambiguous. The germline V gene encodes CDR1 SGHNT and CDR2 YYREEE (reference sequence). The germline V and J ends were trimmed by 0 bases and 8 bases, with 11 bases remaining between them. This CDR3 has 13 residues. The CDR3 DNA follows: TGTGCCAGCAGCTTGGCAGGATCTCGAGGCTACACCTTC. Its protein product is CASSLAGSRGYTF.

The V call is TRBV4-1, the J call TRBJ1-2; D gene ambiguous. V lost 0 bases, J lost 7 bases, and 15 bases lay in between. Germline V gene data show CDR1 as MGHRA and CDR2 as YSYEKL. The CDR3 is made up of 15 amino acids. CDR3 loop: CASSQEWAAMVGYTF. The CDR3 nucleotides read TGCGCCAGCAGCCAAGAATGGGCCGCAATGGTTGGCTACACCTTC.

J is TRBJ2-1 and V is TRBV4-3, with 8 bases aligning to TRBD2. Germline CDR1 reads LGHNA; CDR2 reads YSLEER. The trim removed 0 bases at V and 4 bases at J, leaving 5 bases unmatched. The CDR3 is made up of 16 amino acids. The CDR3 region has the DNA TGCGCCAGCAGCCAAGATGGGGCGGGGGGATACAATGAGCAGTTCTTC. This encodes CASSQDGAGGYNEQFF.

The CDR3 is CASSPDRGAVQQYF. CDR3 in DNA: TGTGCCAGCTCACCGGACAGGGGCGCGGTTCAGCAGTACTTC. This rearrangement joins TRBV18 to TRBJ2-7, with 9 bases matching TRBD1. J gave up 8 bases and V 3 bases, and 8 bases lay outside the gene matches. The CDR3 is made up of 14 amino acids. CDR1 is KGHSH and CDR2 is LQKENI in the germline V gene.

V is TRBV19 and J is TRBJ2-1; D is possibly TRBD1 (6 bases). Looked up from germline, CDR1 is LNHDA and CDR2 is SQIVND (reference sequence). The CDR3 is made up of 15 amino acids. Between the trimmed V and J ends, which lost 6 bases and 0 bases, there was a span of 12 bases. CDR3 nucleotide sequence: TGTGCCAGTAGAGACAGGAGTAGCTCCTACAATGAGCAGTTCTTC. Protein: CASRDRSSSYNEQFF.

This chain uses TRBV5-4 with TRBJ2-3, with a weak D call TRBD2 (5 bases). V was shortened by 3 bases and J by 2 bases, with 16 bases between the two germline ends. Germline V gives CDR1 SGHNT, CDR2 YYREEE (reference sequence). The CDR3 covers 16 residues. The CDR3 DNA follows: TGTGCCAGCAGCTCCCCGGGGAGCGGTTCCACAGATACGCAGTATTTT. Protein sequence: CASSSPGSGSTDTQYF.

The chain couples TRBV9 to TRBJ2-1; D could derive from TRBD1 or TRBD2 (5 bases each). The CDR3 consists of 15 residues. The V and J ends lost 4 bases and 8 bases respectively, with 19 bases between them. Germline V gene lookup returns CDR1 SGDLS and CDR2 YYNGEE. DNA of the CDR3: TGTGCCAGCAGCCAGTTCGGGACCCAGGGCGATGAGCAGTTCTTC. Translated, it gives CASSQFGTQGDEQFF.

The rearrangement joins TRBV7-2 to TRBJ2-2; TRBD1 is a possible D gene (5 bases). The CDR3 loop spans 15 amino acids. CDR1 SGHTA and CDR2 FQGNSA come from the germline V gene. Trimming left V 5 bases short and J 0 bases short, with 10 bases between. The CDR3 bases are TGTGCCAGCAGCAAACAGGTTACGAACACCGGGGAGCTGTTTTTT. The encoded protein is CASSKQVTNTGELFF.

The chain is built from TRBV5-1 and TRBJ1-5; TRBD1 is a possible D gene (5 bases). Germline CDR1 and CDR2: SGHRS and YFSETQ. V was shortened by 4 bases and J by 0 bases, with 11 bases between the two germline ends. The CDR3 runs 15 residues. The CDR3 region has the DNA TGCGCCAGCAGCGAAGGGGTTTATAGCAATCAGCCCCAGCATTTT. The encoded protein is CASSEGVYSNQPQHF.

The V and J genes are TRBV11-2 and TRBJ1-2, with 7 bases fitting TRBD1. The CDR3 is made up of 14 amino acids. J gave up 4 bases and V 5 bases, and 7 bases lay outside the gene matches. The V gene's germline CDR1 is SGHAT and CDR2 FQNNGV. CDR3 DNA: TGTGCCAGCAGCGTCACAGGGGAACCCTATGGCTACACCTTC. Protein sequence: CASSVTGEPYGYTF. The variable domain in full, with the rest retrieved from reference TRBV11-2 and TRBJ1-2, is EAGVAQSPRYKIIEKRQSVAFWCNPISGHATLYWYQQILGQGPKLLIQFQNNGVVDDSQLPKDRFSAERLKGVDSTLKIQPAKLEDSAVYLCASSVTGEPYGYTFGSGTRLTVV.

V gene TRBV6-1 combines with J gene TRBJ1-2; D might be TRBD1 (6 bases). The CDR3 length is 15 residues. V was trimmed by 6 bases and J by 5 bases, leaving 19 bases between them. The germline CDR1 and CDR2 sequences are MNHNS and SASEGT. CDR3 sequence (DNA): TGTGCCAGCAGACTCATCTCCGAGGGGGGGTATGGCTACACCTTC. Amino acids: CASRLISEGGYGYTF.

This chain links TRBV15 with TRBJ2-3, with 11 positions matching TRBD2. The germline gives CDR1 LNHNV, CDR2 YYDKDF (reference sequence). The CDR3 loop spans 15 amino acids. J lost 6 bases, V lost 0 bases, and 2 bases had no gene match. The chain's CDR3 is CATSRDSGRADTQYF. CDR3 sequence (DNA): TGTGCCACCAGCAGAGATAGCGGGAGGGCCGATACGCAGTATTTT.

This clone was recorded only once. V usage is TRBV19 and J usage is TRBJ2-5, with D possibly being TRBD1 or TRBD2 (5 bases each). Germline assignment: CDR1 LNHDA and CDR2 SQIVND (reference sequence). Trimming pared 3 bases from V and 1 base from J, leaving 9 bases between. The CDR3 is 14 amino acids. CDR3 sequence reads: CASSIKGTQETQYF. The CDR3 region has the DNA TGTGCCAGTAGTATTAAGGGGACCCAAGAGACCCAGTACTTC.

V is TRBV6-5 and J is TRBJ2-4, with 7 bases that match TRBD1. Germline values: CDR1 MNHEY, CDR2 SVGAGI. This CDR3 spans 15 amino acids. V lost 2 bases, J lost 8 bases, and 9 bases stayed unmatched. This CDR3 reads CASSYGTANVYIQYF. The DNA for the CDR3 is TGTGCCAGCAGTTACGGGACAGCAAACGTCTACATTCAGTACTTC.

V usage is TRBV11-2 and J usage is TRBJ2-7; D remains ambiguous. Trimming cost V 7 bases and J 3 bases, with 19 bases left between them. The CDR3 has 15 amino acids. Germline V CDR1 and CDR2: SGHAT, FQNNGV. The DNA of the CDR3 is TGTGCCAGCACCAAAAAGAGGTCTCTAGACTACGAGCAGTACTTC. Its translation is CASTKKRSLDYEQYF.